This TCR beta chain was obtained from a study of T cell clones after liver transplantation. The repertoire was sequenced with immunoSEQ multiplex PCR; TCRdb's copy has only in-frame clones and lacks some. In the table there are around 110,000 clones, 90% of which are singletons. The CDR3 totals 16 residues. Germline CDR1 reads MDHEN; CDR2 reads SYDVKM. With V trimmed by 6 bases and J by 5 bases, 8 bases remained unmatched. The sequence came from a human patient who received a liver transplant. Some T cells may have originated in the graft donor. The sample in question was CD4+ T cells from blood, obtained 12 months after liver transplant. The genes are TRBV28 and TRBJ2-1; the match to TRBD2 covers 12 bases. This chain's CDR3 is CASRGTSGRFNNEQFF. As DNA, the CDR3 is TGTGCCAGCAGAGGCACTAGCGGGAGGTTTAACAATGAGCAGTTCTTC.